This TCR beta chain was identified in a study of CD8+CD57+ T cells in acquired aplastic anemia. The wider study: DNA per sorted CD4+ or CD8+ sample ranged 0.2 to 27.4 ug, averaging around 3.1 ug. As sequenced from healthy donors, CD4+ cells averaged about 11 million reads.

J gave up 9 bases and V 3 bases, and 7 bases lay outside the gene matches. In germline, CDR1 is SGHTA, CDR2 FQGNSA. The CDR3 is 15 amino acids. Genomic DNA, serving as template, underwent TCR beta VDJ and CDR3 profiling. TCRdb re-analysed the reads in MiXCR, keeping a single row per CDR3 protein. The table records about 170,000 distinct CDR3 sequences, 35% to 55% of them present only once. The table lists this clonotype with many counts. The antigen is unknown. Study-wide results and caveats: Comparison of patients with controls identified roughly 30 shared CD8+ CDR3 sequences.

This rearrangement joins TRBV7-2 to TRBJ1-6; 8 bases agree with TRBD1. The sequenced material came from sorted CD4+, CD8+, or CD8+CD57+ T cells (not recorded which) from PBMCs. This receptor was identified in a human donor in good health. CDR3 DNA: TGTGCCAGCAGCTTCCAGGGGGCGCTGGGTTCACCCCTCCACTTT. Its translation is CASSFQGALGSPLHF.